This T cell receptor (beta chain) was sequenced in a study of T cell responses to AZD1222 COVID-19 vaccine. Study-level points and caveats: Most donors were white British and more were female, and clonal diversity was possibly underestimated. Spike-wide coverage was observed for vaccine-associated CD4 TCRs, with dominant responses at 160-218 and 743-854. Baseline antibody screening turned up just a handful of seropositive AZD1222 recipients. Unmutated variant regions reportedly attract nearly half of all spike-specific TCRs.

The V end lost 6 bases, the J end lost 0 bases, and 15 bases lay between the germline ends. There are 16 residues in the CDR3. The germline CDR1 and CDR2 sequences are LGHDT and YNNKEL (reference sequence). For this clone: Its antigen is still unknown.

TCRdb keeps only in-frame clones here, not all; method: immunoSEQ multiplex PCR. This table holds about 100,000 clones, approximately 90% found once. The sequence was obtained from an adult in good health. Source: peripheral blood, taken on day 0 of AZD1222 vaccination. The rearrangement links TRBV3-1 (or the pseudogene TRBV3-2) to TRBJ1-5; D may be TRBD1 (6 bases). CDR3 loop: CASSLGQYYSNQPQHF. DNA for the CDR3: TGTGCCAGCAGTCTCGGACAGTATTATAGCAATCAGCCCCAGCATTTT.